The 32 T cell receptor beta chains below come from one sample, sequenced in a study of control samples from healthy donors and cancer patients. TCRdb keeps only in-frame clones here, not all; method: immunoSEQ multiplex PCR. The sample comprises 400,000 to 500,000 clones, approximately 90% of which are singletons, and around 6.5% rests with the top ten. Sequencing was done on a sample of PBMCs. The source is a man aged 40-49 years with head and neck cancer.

Here the CDR3 reads CATSRDATEQYF. In nucleotides, the CDR3 is TGTGCCACCAGCAGAGACGCCACCGAGCAGTACTTC. V gene TRBV15 combines with J gene TRBJ2-7; unclear D gene. Deletions cut 0 bases from V and 6 bases from J, with 6 bases between. The length of the CDR3 is 12 residues. CDR1 and CDR2 (germline): LNHNV, YYDKDF (reference sequence).

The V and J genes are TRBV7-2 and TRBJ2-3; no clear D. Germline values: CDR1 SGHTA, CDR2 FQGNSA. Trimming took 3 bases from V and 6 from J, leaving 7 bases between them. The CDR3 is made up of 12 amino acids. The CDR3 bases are TGTGCCAGCAGCTTCCTAGAGGATACGCAGTATTTT. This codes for CASSFLEDTQYF.

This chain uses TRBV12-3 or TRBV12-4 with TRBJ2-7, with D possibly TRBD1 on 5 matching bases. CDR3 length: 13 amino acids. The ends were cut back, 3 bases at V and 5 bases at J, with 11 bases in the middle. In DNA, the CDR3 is TGTGCCAGCAGTTTTCTAGGGGCAAACGAGCAGTACTTC. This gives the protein CASSFLGANEQYF.

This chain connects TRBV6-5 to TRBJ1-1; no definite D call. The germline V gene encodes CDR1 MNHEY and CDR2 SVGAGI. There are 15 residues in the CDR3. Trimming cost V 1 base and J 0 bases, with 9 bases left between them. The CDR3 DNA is TGTGCCAGCAGTTACTGGTCAGGTATGAACACTGAAGCTTTCTTT. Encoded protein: CASSYWSGMNTEAFF.

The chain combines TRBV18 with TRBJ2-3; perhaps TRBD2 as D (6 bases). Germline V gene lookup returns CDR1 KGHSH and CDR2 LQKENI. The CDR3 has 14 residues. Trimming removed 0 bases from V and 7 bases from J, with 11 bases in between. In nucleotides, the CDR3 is TGTGCCAGCTCACCACCCTCGGGGGTAAATACGCAGTATTTT. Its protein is CASSPPSGVNTQYF. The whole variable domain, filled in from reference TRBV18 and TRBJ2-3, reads NAGVMQNPRHLVRRRGQEARLRCSPMKGHSHVYWYRQLPEEGLKFMVYLQKENIIDESGMPKERFSAEFPKEGPSILRIQQVVRGDSAAYFCASSPPSGVNTQYFGPGTRLTVL.

This CDR3 reads CASSPARVHEQYF. CDR3 coding DNA: TGTGCCAGCAGCCCAGCTCGGGTCCACGAGCAGTACTTC. This chain uses TRBV13 with TRBJ2-7; D gene unclear. The CDR3 is made up of 13 amino acids. CDR1 PRHDT and CDR2 FYEKMQ come from the germline V gene (reference sequence). V was clipped by 5 bases and J by 5 bases, with 13 bases between them.

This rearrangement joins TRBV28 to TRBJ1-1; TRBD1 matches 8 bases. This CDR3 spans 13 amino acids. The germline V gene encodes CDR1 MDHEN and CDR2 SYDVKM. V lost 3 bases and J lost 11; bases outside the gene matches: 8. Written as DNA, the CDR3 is TGTGCCAGCAGTTTCCTCGACAGGGGAAAGGCTTTCTTT. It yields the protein CASSFLDRGKAFF. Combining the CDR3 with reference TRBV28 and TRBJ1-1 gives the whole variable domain DVKVTQSSRYLVKRTGEKVFLECVQDMDHENMFWYRQDPGLGLRLIYFSYDVKMKEKGDIPEGYSVSREKKERFSLILESASTNQTSMYLCASSFLDRGKAFFGQGTRLTVV.

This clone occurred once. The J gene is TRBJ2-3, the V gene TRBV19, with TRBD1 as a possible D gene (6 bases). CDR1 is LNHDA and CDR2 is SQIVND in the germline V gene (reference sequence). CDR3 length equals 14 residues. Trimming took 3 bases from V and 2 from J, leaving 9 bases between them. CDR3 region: CASSMGAYTDTQYF. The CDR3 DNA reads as TGTGCCAGTAGTATGGGGGCCTACACAGATACGCAGTATTTT. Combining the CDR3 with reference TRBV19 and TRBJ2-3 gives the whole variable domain DGGITQSPKYLFRKEGQNVTLSCEQNLNHDAMYWYRQDPGQGLRLIYYSQIVNDFQKGDIAEGYSVSREKKESFPLTVTSAQKNPTAFYLCASSMGAYTDTQYFGPGTRLTVL.

As DNA, the CDR3 is TGCGCCAGCAGCCAGGCACAAGTGCTCGGGGCTTCACCCCTCCACTTT. Residues: CASSQAQVLGASPLHF. The chain links TRBV4-1 to TRBJ1-6, with D possibly matching TRBD1 (5 bases). The V gene lost 3 bases and the J gene lost 9 bases, with 18 bases spanning the gap. This CDR3 contains 16 residues. Germline V gene sequence: CDR1 MGHRA, CDR2 YSYEKL.

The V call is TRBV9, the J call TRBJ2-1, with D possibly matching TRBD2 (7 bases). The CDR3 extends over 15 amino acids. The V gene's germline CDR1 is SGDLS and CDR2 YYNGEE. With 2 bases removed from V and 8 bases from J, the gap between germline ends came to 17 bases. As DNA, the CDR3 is TGTGCCAGCAGCGTTGCGGGGGCCCGTATCGATGAGCAGTTCTTC. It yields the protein CASSVAGARIDEQFF.

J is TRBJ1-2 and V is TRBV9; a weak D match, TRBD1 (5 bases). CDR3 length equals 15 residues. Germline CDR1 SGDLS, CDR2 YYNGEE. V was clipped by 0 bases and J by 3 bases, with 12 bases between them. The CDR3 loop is CASSVGVRGDYGYTF. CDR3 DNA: TGTGCCAGCAGCGTAGGGGTCAGAGGGGACTATGGCTACACCTTC.

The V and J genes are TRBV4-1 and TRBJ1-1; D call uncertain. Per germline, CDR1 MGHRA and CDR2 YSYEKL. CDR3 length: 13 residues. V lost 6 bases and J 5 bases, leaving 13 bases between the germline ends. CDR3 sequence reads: CASRGVSRTEAFF. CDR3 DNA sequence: TGCGCCAGCAGAGGTGTGTCGAGAACTGAAGCTTTCTTT.

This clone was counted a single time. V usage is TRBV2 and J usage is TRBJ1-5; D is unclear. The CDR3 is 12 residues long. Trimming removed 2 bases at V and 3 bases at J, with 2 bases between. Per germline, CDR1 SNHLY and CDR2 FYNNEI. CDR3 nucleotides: TGTGCCAGCAGTGAAATCAATCAGCCCCAGCATTTT. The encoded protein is CASSEINQPQHF.

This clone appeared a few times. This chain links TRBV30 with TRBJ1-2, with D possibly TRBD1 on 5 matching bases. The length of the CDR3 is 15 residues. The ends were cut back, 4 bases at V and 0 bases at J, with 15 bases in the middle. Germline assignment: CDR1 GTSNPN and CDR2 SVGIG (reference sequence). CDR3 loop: CAWIPGRIPNYGYTF. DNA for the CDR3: TGTGCCTGGATCCCGGGACGGATTCCTAACTATGGCTACACCTTC.

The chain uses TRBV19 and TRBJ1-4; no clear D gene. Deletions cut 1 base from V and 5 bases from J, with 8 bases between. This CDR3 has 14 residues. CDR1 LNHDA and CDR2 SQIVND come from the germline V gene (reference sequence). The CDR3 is CASSIGQSNEKLFF. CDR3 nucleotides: TGTGCCAGTAGTATAGGACAATCGAATGAAAAACTGTTTTTT.

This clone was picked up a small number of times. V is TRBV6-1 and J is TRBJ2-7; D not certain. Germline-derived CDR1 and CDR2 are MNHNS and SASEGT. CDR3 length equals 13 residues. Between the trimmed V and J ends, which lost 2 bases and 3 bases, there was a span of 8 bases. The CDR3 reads CASSELNRYEQYF. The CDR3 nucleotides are TGTGCCAGCAGTGAACTTAACCGCTACGAGCAGTACTTC.

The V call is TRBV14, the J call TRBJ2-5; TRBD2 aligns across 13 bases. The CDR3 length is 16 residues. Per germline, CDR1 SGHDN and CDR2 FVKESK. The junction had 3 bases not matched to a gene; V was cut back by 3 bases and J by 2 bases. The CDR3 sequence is CASSQLTSGRQETQYF. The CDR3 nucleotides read TGTGCCAGCAGCCAGCTGACTAGCGGGAGGCAAGAGACCCAGTACTTC.

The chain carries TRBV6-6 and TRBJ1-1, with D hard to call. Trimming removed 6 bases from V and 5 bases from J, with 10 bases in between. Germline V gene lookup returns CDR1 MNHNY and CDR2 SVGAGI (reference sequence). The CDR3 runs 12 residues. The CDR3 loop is CASSNSGTEAFF. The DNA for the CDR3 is TGTGCCAGCAGCAACAGCGGTACTGAAGCTTTCTTT.

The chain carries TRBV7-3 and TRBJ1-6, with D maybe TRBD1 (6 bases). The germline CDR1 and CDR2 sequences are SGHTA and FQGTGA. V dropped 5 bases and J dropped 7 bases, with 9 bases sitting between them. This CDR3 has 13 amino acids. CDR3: CASSTTGNSPLHF. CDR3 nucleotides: TGTGCCAGCAGCACGACAGGAAATTCACCCCTCCACTTT.

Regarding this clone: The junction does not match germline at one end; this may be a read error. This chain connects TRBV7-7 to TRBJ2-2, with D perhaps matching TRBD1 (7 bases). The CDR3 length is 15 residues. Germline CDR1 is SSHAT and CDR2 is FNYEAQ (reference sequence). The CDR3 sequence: CASSSRDSFTGELFF. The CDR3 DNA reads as TGTGCTAGCAGCTCGCGGGACAGCTTCACCGGGGAGCTGTTTTTT.

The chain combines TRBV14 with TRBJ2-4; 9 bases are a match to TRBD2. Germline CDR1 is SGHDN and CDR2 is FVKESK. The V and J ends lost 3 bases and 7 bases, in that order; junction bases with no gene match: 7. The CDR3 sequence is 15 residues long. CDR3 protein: CASSQRTAGGNIQYF. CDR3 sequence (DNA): TGTGCCAGCAGCCAGAGGACGGCGGGGGGGAACATTCAGTACTTC.

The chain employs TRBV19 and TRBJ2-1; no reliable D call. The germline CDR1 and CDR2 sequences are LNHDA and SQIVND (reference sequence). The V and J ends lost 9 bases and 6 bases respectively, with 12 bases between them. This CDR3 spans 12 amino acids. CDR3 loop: CASQAESNEQFF. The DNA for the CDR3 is TGTGCCAGCCAGGCGGAAAGCAATGAGCAGTTCTTC.

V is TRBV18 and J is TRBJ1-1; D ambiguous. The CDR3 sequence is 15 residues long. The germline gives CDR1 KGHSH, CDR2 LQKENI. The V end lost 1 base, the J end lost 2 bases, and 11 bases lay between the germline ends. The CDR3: CASSPLDGQNTEAFF. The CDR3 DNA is TGTGCCAGCTCACCACTGGACGGTCAAAACACTGAAGCTTTCTTT.

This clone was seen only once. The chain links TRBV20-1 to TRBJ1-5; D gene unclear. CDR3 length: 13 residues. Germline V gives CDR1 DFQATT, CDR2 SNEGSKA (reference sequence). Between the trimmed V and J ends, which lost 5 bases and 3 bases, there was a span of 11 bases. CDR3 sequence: CSARAGFNQPQHF. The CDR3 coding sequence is TGCAGTGCTCGTGCGGGGTTCAATCAGCCCCAGCATTTT.

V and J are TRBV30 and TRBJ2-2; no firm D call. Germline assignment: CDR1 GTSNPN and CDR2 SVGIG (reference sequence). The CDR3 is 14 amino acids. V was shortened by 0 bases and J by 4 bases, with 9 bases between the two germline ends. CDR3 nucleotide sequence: TGTGCCTGGAGTGTTGGCCTCAGCACCGGGGAGCTGTTTTTT. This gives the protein CAWSVGLSTGELFF.

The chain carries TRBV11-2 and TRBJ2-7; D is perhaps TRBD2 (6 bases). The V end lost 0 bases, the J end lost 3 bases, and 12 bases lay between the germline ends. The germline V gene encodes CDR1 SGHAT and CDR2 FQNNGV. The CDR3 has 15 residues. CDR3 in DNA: TGTGCCAGCAGCTTAGATTCGGGACTGATCTACGAGCAGTACTTC. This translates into CASSLDSGLIYEQYF.

The CDR3: CSAEGGAQDTYEQYF. CDR3 nucleotide sequence: TGCAGCGCTGAGGGGGGGGCTCAGGACACCTACGAGCAGTACTTC. V and J are TRBV29-1 and TRBJ2-7; D may be TRBD2 (7 bases). The germline V gene encodes CDR1 SQVTM and CDR2 ANQGSEA. With 7 bases removed from V and 2 bases from J, the gap between germline ends came to 21 bases. The CDR3 loop spans 15 amino acids.

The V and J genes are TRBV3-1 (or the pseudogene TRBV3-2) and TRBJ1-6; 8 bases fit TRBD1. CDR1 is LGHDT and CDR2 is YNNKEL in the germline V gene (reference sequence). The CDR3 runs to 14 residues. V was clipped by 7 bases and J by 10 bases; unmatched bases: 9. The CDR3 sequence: CASTRTGPGSPLHF. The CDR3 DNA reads TGTGCCAGCACCCGGACAGGGCCGGGGTCACCCCTCCACTTT.

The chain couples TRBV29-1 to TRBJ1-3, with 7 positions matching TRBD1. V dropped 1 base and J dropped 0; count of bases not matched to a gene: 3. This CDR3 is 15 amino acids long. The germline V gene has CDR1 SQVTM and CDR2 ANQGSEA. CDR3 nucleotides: TGCAGCGTTGAAGGAAGGGGGCTCTCTGGAAACACCATATATTTT. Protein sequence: CSVEGRGLSGNTIYF.

CDR3 sequence: CASSPTPAGGEGYEQYF. The CDR3 region has the DNA TGCGCCAGCAGCCCCACCCCGGCAGGGGGCGAAGGATACGAGCAGTACTTC. The chain links TRBV5-1 to TRBJ2-7; TRBD1 matches at 8 bases. The CDR3 is 17 residues long. Germline CDR1 SGHRS, CDR2 YFSETQ. V shed 4 bases and J 4 bases; nucleotides not matched to a gene: 16.

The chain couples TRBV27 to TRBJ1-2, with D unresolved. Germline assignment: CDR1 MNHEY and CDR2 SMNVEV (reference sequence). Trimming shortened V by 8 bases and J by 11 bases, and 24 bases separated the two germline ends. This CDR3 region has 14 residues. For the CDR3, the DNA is TGTGCCAGCTGGACCGTAGGCCCCAGGATTCGATACACCTTC. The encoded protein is CASWTVGPRIRYTF.

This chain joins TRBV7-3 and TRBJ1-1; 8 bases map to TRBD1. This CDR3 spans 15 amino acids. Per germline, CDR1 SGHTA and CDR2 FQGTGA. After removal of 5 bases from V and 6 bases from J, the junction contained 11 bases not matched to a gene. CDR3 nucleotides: TGTGCCAGCAGCCCGAATCCGGGACAGGCATCTGAAGCTTTCTTT. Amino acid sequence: CASSPNPGQASEAFF.